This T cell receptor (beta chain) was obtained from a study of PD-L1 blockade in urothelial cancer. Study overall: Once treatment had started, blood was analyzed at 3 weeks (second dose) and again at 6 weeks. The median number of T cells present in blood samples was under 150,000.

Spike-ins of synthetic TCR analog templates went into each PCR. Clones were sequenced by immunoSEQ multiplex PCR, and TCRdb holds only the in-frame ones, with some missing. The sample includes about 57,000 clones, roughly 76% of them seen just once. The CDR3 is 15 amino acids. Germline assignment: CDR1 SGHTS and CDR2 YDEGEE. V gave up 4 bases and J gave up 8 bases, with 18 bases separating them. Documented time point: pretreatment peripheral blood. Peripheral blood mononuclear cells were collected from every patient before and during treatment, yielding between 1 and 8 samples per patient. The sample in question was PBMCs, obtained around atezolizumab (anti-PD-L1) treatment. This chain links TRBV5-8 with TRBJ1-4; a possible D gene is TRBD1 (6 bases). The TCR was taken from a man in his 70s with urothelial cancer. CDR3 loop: CASSQLDRLEEKLFF. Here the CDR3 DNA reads TGTGCCAGCAGCCAACTCGACAGGTTGGAGGAAAAACTGTTTTTT.